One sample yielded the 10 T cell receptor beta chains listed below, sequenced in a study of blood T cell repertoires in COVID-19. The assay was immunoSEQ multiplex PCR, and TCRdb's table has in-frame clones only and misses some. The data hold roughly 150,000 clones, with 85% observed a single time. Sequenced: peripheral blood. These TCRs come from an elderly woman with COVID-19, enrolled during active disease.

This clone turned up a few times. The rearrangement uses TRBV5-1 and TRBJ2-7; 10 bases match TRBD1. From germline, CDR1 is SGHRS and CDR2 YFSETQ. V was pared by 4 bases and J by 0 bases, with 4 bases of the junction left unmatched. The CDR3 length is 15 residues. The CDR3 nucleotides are TGCGCCAGCAGCCCCAGACAGGGGGCCTCCTACGAGCAGTACTTC. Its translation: CASSPRQGASYEQYF.

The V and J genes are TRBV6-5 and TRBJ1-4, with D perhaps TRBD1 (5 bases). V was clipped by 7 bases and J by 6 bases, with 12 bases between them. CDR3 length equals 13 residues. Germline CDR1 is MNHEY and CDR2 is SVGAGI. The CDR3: CASTAWGDEKLFF. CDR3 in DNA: TGTGCCAGCACCGCTTGGGGCGATGAAAAACTGTTTTTT.

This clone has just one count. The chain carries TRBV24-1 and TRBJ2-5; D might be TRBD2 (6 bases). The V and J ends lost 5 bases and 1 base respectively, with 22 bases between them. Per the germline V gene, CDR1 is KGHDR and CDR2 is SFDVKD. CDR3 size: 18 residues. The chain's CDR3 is CATSVVVGAGLLQETQYF. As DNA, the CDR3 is TGTGCCACCAGTGTTGTAGTCGGAGCGGGCCTACTCCAAGAGACCCAGTACTTC.

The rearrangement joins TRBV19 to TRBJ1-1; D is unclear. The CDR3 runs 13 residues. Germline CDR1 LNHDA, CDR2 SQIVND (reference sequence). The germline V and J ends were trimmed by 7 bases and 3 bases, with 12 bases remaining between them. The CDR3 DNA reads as TGTGCCAGTACCTATCAGGCCCACACTGAAGCTTTCTTT. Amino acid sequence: CASTYQAHTEAFF.

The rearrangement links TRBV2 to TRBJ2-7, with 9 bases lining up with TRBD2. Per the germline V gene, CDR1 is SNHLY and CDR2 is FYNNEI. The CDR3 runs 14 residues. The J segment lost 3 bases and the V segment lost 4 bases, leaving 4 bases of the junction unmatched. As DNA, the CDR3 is TGTGCCAGCAGTGGTGGGACTAGCCTCTACGAGCAGTACTTC. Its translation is CASSGGTSLYEQYF.

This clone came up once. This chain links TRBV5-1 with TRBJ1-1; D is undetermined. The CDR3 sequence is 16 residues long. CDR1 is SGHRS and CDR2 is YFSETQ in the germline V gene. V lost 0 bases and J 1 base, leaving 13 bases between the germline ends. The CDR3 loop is CASSLEVGLGNTEAFF. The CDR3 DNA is TGCGCCAGCAGCTTGGAGGTAGGACTTGGGAACACTGAAGCTTTCTTT. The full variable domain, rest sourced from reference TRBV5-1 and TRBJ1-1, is KAGVTQTPRYLIKTRGQQVTLSCSPISGHRSVSWYQQTPGQGLQFLFEYFSETQRNKGNFPGRFSGRQFSNSRSEMNVSTLELGDSALYLCASSLEVGLGNTEAFFGQGTRLTVV.

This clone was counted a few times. CDR3 protein: CASSLGDIDTQYF. DNA for the CDR3: TGCGCCAGCAGCTTGGGGGACATAGATACGCAGTATTTT. The chain employs TRBV5-1 and TRBJ2-3, with a weak D call TRBD1 (6 bases). From germline, CDR1 is SGHRS and CDR2 YFSETQ. Trimming took 0 bases from V and 5 from J, leaving 7 bases between them. This CDR3 has 13 amino acids.

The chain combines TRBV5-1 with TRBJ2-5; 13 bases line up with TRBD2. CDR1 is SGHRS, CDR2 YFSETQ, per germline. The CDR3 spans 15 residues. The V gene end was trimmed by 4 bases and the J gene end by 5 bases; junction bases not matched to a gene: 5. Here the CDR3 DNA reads TGCGCCAGCAGCCAGACTAGCGGGGGGCTTGAGACCCAGTACTTC. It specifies CASSQTSGGLETQYF.

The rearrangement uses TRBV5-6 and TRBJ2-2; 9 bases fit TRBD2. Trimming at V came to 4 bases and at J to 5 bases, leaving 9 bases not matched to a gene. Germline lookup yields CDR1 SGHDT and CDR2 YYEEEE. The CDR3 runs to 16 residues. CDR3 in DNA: TGTGCCAGCAGCCGCCGGGTGGCGGGGGGGACCGGGGAGCTGTTTTTT. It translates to CASSRRVAGGTGELFF.

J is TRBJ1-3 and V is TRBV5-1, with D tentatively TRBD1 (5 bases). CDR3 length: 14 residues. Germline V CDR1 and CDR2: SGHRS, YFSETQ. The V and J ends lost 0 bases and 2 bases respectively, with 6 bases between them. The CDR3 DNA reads TGCGCCAGCAGCTTGGTAGGGGCTGGAAACACCATATATTTT. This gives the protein CASSLVGAGNTIYF. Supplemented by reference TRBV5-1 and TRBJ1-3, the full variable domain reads KAGVTQTPRYLIKTRGQQVTLSCSPISGHRSVSWYQQTPGQGLQFLFEYFSETQRNKGNFPGRFSGRQFSNSRSEMNVSTLELGDSALYLCASSLVGAGNTIYFGEGSWLTVV.